This T cell receptor (beta chain) appears in the sequencing data of a study of identical twins. The sample holds a few counts of this clonotype. The V and J ends lost 4 bases and 2 bases respectively, with 6 bases between them. CDR3 length equals 14 residues. CDR1 is MNHEY, CDR2 SVGAGI, per germline. TCRdb itself ran the 5' RACE reads through MiXCR, one entry per CDR3 protein. The table lists fewer than 550,000 distinct CDR3 sequences, nearly 15% of them singletons. These data also formed part of another study, on yellow fever vaccine responses in identical twins.

The chain carries TRBV6-5 and TRBJ2-6; D gene unclear. This clonotype was obtained from a woman between 18 and 29 years old in good health. Sequenced input: CD4+ T cells sorted from blood. The CDR3 coding sequence is TGTGCCAGCAGTTTAAAGACTGGGGCCAACGTCCTGACTTTC. Its protein product is CASSLKTGANVLTF.